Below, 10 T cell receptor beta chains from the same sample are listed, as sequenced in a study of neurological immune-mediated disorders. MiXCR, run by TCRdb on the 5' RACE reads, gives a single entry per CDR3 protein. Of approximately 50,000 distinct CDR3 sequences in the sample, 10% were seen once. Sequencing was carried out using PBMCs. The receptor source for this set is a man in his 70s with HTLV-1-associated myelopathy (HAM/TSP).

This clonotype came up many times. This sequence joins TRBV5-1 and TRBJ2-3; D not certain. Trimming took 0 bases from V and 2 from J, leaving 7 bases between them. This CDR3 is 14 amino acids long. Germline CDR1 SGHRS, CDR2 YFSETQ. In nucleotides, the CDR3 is TGCGCCAGCAGCTTGGGCGACGACACAGATACGCAGTATTTT. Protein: CASSLGDDTDTQYF.

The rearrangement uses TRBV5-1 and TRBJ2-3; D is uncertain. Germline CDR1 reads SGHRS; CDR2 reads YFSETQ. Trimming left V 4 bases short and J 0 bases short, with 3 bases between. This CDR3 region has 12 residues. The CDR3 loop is CASSESTDTQYF. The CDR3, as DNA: TGCGCCAGCAGCGAAAGCACAGATACGCAGTATTTT.

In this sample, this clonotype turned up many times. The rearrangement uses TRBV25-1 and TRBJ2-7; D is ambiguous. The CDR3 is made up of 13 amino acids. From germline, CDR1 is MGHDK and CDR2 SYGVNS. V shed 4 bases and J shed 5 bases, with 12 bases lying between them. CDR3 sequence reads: CASSGWGLDEQYF. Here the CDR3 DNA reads TGTGCCAGCAGTGGATGGGGTCTGGACGAGCAGTACTTC.

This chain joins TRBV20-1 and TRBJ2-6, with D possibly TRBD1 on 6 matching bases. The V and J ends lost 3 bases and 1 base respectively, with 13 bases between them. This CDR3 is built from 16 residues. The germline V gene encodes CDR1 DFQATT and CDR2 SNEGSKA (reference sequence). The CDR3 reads CSARPTGESGANVLTF. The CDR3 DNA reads TGCAGTGCTAGGCCGACAGGAGAGTCTGGGGCCAACGTCCTGACTTTC.

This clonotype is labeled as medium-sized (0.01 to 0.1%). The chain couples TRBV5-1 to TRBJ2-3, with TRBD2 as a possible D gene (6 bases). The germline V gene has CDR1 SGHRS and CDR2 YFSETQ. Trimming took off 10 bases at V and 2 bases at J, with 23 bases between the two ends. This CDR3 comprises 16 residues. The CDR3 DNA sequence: TGCGCCGGAACGGGAGAGAATGAGAGGGTCACAGATACGCAGTATTTT. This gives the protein CAGTGENERVTDTQYF.

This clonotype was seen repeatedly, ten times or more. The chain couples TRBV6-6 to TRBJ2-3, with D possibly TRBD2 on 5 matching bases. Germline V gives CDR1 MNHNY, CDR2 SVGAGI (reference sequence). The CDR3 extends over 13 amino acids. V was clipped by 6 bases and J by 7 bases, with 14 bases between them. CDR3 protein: CASRLTPGNTQYF. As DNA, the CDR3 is TGTGCCAGCAGATTAACCCCGGGGAATACGCAGTATTTT.

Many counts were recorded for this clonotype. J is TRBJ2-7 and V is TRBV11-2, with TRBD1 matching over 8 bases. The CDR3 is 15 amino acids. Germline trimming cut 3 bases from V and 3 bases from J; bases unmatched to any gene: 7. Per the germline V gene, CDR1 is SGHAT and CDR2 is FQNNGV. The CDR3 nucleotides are TGTGCCAGCAGCTTGGACAGGGCCATACTCTACGAGCAGTACTTC. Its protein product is CASSLDRAILYEQYF.

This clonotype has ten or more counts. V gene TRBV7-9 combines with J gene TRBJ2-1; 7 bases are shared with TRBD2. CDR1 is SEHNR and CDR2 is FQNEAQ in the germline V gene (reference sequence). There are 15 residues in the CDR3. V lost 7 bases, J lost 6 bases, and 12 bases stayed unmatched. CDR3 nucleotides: TGTGCCAGCACACCTGCTAGCGGCCCCTTCAATGAGCAGTTCTTC. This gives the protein CASTPASGPFNEQFF.

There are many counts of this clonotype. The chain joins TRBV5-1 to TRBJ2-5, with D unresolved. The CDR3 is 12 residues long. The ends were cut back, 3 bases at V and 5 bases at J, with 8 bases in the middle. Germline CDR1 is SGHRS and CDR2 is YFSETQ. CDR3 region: CASSSSLETQYF. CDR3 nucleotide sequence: TGCGCCAGCAGCTCTAGTTTGGAGACCCAGTACTTC.

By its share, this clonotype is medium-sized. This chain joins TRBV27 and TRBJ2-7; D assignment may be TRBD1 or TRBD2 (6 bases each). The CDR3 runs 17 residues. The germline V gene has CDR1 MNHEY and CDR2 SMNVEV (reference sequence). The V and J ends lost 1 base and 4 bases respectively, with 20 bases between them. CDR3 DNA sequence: TGTGCCAGCAGTTTATATCCCGGGGGCTCCTCATCTTACGAGCAGTACTTC. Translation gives CASSLYPGGSSSYEQYF.